Listed here is a single TCR beta chain. What it recognizes is unknown. This sample is drawn from a study of cytomegalovirus exposure and HLA in healthy donors. Study details: The study placed over 65% of its 398 genotyped donors in the Caucasian-associated ancestry cluster. Study-level points and caveats: As a later analysis showed, several of the most significant clusters appeared to be linked to common viral pathogens. Cytomegalovirus status, reportedly, was diagnosed with high specificity and sensitivity by the classifier.

The study ran its PCR with 60 Vbeta and 13 Jbeta primers. Produced via immunoSEQ multiplex PCR; TCRdb's table is partial and in-frame only. The sample includes tens of thousands of clones, roughly 75% of them seen just once. Germline assignment: CDR1 MNHEY and CDR2 SVGAGI. The CDR3 totals 13 residues. Deletions cut 6 bases from V and 1 base from J, with 9 bases between. The receptor's source is a man aged 25-40 years in good health and CMV-seronegative. Sequencing was carried out using PBMCs. The chain carries TRBV6-5 and TRBJ1-1; D remains unclear. The CDR3: CASRPPGNTEAFF. In DNA form, the CDR3 reads TGTGCCAGCAGGCCCCCAGGGAACACTGAAGCTTTCTTT.